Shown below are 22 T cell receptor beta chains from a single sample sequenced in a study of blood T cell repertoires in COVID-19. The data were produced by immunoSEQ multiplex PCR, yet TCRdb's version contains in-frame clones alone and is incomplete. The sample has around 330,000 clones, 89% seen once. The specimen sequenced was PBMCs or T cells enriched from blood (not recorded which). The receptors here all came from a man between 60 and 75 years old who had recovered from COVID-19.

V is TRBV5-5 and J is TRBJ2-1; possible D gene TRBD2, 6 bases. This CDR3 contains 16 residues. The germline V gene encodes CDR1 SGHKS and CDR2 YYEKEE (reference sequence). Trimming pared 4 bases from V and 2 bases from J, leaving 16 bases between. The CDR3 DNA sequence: TGTGCCAGCAGCATCATGACGGGACTCCCCTACAATGAGCAGTTCTTC. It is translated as CASSIMTGLPYNEQFF.

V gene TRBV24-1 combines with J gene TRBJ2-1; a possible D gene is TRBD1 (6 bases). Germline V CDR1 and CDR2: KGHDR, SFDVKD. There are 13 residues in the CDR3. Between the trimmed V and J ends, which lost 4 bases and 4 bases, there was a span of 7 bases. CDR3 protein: CATSEGQYNEQFF. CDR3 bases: TGTGCCACCAGTGAAGGACAGTACAATGAGCAGTTCTTC.

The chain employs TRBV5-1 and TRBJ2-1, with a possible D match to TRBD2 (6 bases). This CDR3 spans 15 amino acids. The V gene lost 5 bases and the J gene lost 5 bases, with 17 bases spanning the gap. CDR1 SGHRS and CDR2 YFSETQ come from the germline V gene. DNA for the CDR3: TGCGCCAGCAGTCACCAGGAGGGCCTAAACAATGAGCAGTTCTTC. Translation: CASSHQEGLNNEQFF.

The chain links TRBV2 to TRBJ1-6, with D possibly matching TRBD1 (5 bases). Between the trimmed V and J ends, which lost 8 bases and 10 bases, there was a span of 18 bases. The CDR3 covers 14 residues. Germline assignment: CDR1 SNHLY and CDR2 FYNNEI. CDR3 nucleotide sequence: TGTGCCAGCGCCCCAACTTGGGGGGACTCACCCCTCCACTTT. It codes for CASAPTWGDSPLHF.

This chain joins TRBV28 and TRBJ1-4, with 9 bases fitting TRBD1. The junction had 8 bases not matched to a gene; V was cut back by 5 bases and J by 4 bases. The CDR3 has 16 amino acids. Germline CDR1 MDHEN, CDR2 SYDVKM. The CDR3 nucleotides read TGTGCCAGCAGTCCACAGGGGGCAACCTATAATGAAAAACTGTTTTTT. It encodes CASSPQGATYNEKLFF.

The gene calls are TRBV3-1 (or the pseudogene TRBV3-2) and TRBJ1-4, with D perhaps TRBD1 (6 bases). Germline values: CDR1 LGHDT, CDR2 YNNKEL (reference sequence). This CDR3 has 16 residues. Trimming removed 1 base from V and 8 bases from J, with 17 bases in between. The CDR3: CASSQGSRGFREKLFF. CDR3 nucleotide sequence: TGTGCCAGCAGCCAAGGGTCCAGGGGCTTTAGGGAAAAACTGTTTTTT.

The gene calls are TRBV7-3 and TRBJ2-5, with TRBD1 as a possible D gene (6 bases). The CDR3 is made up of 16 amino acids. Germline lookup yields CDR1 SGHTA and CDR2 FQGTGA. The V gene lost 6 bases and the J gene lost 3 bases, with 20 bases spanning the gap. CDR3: CASSRRPRGTEETQYF. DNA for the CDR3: TGTGCCAGCAGTCGAAGACCAAGGGGGACGGAAGAGACCCAGTACTTC. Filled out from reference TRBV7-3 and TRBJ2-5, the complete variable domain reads GAGVSQTPSNKVTEKGKYVELRCDPISGHTALYWYRQSLGQGPEFLIYFQGTGAADDSGLPNDRFFAVRPEGSVSTLKIQRTERGDSAVYLCASSRRPRGTEETQYFGPGTRLLVL.

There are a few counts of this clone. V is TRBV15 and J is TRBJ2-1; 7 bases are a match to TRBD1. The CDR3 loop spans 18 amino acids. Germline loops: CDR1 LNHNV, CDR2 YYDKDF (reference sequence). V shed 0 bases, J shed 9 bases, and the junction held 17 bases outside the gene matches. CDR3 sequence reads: CATSRDPPDRDGDSEQFF. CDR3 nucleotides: TGTGCCACCAGCAGAGACCCTCCCGACAGGGACGGGGACAGTGAGCAGTTCTTC.

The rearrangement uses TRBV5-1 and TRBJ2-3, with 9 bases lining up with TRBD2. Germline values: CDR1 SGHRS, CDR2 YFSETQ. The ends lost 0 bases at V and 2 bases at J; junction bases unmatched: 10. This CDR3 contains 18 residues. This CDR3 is CASSLEGTSFLATDTQYF. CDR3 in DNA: TGCGCCAGCAGCTTGGAGGGGACTAGCTTCTTAGCCACAGATACGCAGTATTTT.

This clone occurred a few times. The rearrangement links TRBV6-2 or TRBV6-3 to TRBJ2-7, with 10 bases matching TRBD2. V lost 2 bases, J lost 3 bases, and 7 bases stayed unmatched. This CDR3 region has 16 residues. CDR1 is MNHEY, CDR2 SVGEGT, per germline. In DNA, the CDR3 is TGTGCCAGCAGTTACCCCCCGAGCGGGAGGGTCTACGAGCAGTACTTC. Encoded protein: CASSYPPSGRVYEQYF.

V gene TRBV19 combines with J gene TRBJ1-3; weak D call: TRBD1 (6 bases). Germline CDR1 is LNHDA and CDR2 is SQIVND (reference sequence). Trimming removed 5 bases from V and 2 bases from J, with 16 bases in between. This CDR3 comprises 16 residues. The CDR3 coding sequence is TGTGCCAGTAGTCTTCACAGGGAAGGGACTGGAAACACCATATATTTT. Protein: CASSLHREGTGNTIYF.

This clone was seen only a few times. In DNA, the CDR3 is TGTGCCAGCAGCTGCACTTGGGGAGCGGAGCCCTCCTACAATGAGCAGTTCTTC. As protein: CASSCTWGAEPSYNEQFF. This rearrangement joins TRBV12-1 to TRBJ2-1; whether TRBD2, the table's D call, matches the DNA was not checked. TRBV12-1 is flagged as a pseudogene. This CDR3 has 18 amino acids.

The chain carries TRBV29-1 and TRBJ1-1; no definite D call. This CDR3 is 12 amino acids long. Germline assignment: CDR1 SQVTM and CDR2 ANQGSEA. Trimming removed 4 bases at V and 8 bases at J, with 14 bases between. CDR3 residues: CSVVSGEEEAFF. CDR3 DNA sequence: TGCAGCGTTGTGTCGGGAGAAGAGGAAGCTTTCTTT.

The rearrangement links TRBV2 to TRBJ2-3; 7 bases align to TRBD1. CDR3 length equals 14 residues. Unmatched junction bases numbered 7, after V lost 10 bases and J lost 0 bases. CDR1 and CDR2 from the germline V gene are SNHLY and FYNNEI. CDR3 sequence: CATRQGSSTDTQYF. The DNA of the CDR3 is TGTGCCACCCGACAGGGTTCTAGCACAGATACGCAGTATTTT.

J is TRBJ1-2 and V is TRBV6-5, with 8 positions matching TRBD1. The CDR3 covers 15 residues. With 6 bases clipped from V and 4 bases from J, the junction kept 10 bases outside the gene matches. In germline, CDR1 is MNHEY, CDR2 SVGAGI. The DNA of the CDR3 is TGTGCCAGCAGCCCAAGACAGGGGCGCGTCTATGGCTACACCTTC. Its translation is CASSPRQGRVYGYTF.

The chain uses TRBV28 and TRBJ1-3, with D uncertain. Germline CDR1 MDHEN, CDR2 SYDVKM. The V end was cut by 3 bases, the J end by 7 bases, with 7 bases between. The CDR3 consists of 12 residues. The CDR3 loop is CASSFPGNTIYF. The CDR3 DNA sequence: TGTGCCAGCAGTTTTCCGGGGAACACCATATATTTT.

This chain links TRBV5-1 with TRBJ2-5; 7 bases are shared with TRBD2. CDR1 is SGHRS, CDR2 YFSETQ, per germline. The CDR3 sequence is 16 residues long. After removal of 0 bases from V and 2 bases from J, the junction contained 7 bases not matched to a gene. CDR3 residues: CASSLASSGSQETQYF. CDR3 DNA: TGCGCCAGCAGCTTGGCCTCTAGCGGTTCACAAGAGACCCAGTACTTC.

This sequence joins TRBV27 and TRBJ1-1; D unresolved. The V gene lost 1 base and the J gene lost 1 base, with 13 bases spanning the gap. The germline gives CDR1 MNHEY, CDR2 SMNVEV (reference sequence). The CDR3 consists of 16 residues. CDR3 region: CASSLWPTLANTEAFF. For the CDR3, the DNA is TGTGCCAGCAGTTTATGGCCGACCCTAGCGAACACTGAAGCTTTCTTT.

CDR3 amino acids: CASSLSGLGGQPQHF. DNA of the CDR3: TGTGCCAGCAGTTTATCGGGGCTAGGGGGTCAGCCCCAGCATTTT. The rearrangement links TRBV28 to TRBJ1-5, with a weak D call TRBD1 (6 bases). Trimming took 1 base from V and 6 from J, leaving 13 bases between them. The germline V gene encodes CDR1 MDHEN and CDR2 SYDVKM. The CDR3 spans 15 residues.

The CDR3 sequence is CASSEVAGYNEQFF. Written as DNA, the CDR3 is TGTGCCAGCAGTGAGGTAGCGGGATACAATGAGCAGTTCTTC. The chain employs TRBV6-4 and TRBJ2-1; 8 bases fit TRBD2. This CDR3 spans 14 amino acids. V trimming: 3 bases; J trimming: 4 bases; junction bases outside the gene matches: 2. Germline V gene data show CDR1 as MRHNA and CDR2 as SNTAGT.

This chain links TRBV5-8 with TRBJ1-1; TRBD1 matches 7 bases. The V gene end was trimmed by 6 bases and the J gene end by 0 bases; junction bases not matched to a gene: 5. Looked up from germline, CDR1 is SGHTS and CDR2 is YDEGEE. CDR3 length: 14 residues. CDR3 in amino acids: CASIRTGLNTEAFF. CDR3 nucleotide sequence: TGTGCCAGCATACGGACAGGTTTGAACACTGAAGCTTTCTTT.

CDR3 amino acids: CASSVEGGSVNEQFF. CDR3 in DNA: TGTGCCAGCAGCGTAGAAGGCGGGAGCGTGAATGAGCAGTTCTTC. The gene calls are TRBV9 and TRBJ2-1; 7 nucleotides align to TRBD2. The germline V gene has CDR1 SGDLS and CDR2 YYNGEE. The V gene end was trimmed by 0 bases and the J gene end by 7 bases; junction bases not matched to a gene: 7. The CDR3 is made up of 15 amino acids.